The rows below give T cell receptor beta chains drawn from one sample of a study of human T cells and chemical hapten exposure. TCRdb re-derived calls from the RACE reads in MiXCR, one entry per CDR3 protein. The data hold about 360,000 distinct CDR3 sequences, with roughly 5% observed a single time. The source was whole blood, collected in connection with sensitization to the hapten diphenylcyclopropenone (DPC). These receptors all stem from a woman aged 50 to 65 with alopecia areata. Some clones in this sample may be carry-over from other donors' samples. Each CDR3 is given with its conserved first and last residue. A D gene is named only where the DNA matches it firmly. Rows may omit the clone size; those that give it use once, few, many or a size class.

clone_size	v_call	cdr3_length	d_call	j_call	cdr3_nt	cdr3_aa
many	TRBV6-5	13	NA	TRBJ1-5	TGTGCCAGCAGTTTCAACAGGGCCCAGCCCCAGCATTTT	CASSFNRAQPQHF
few	TRBV6-5	16	NA	TRBJ1-1	TGTGCCAGCAGTTACTCGACTGGGGGCGGTGGCACTGAAGCTTTCTTT	CASSYSTGGGGTEAFF
few	TRBV5-4	15	NA	TRBJ2-5	TGTGCCAGCAGCCTGGCGGGCGGCCGGGCGGAGACCCAGTACTTC	CASSLAGGRAETQYF
many	TRBV28	14	NA	TRBJ2-5	TGTGCCAGCAGCTACCCCCGAGGGTCAGAGACCCAGTACTTC	CASSYPRGSETQYF
NA	TRBV6-5	15	NA	TRBJ2-1	TGTGCCAGCAGTTACGGCGATAGCTCCTACAATGAGCAGTTCTTC	CASSYGDSSYNEQFF
few	TRBV9	15	NA	TRBJ2-3	TGTGCCAGCAGCGGGTCGACAGGCGGACAAGATACGCAGTATTTT	CASSGSTGGQDTQYF
few	TRBV4-1	13	NA	TRBJ1-1	TGCGCCAGCAGCCAGGGGGCAGGTACTGAAGCTTTCTTT	CASSQGAGTEAFF
few	TRBV7-9	15	NA	TRBJ1-6	TGTGCCAGCAGCGCCACGGACCTTACAAGATCACCCCTCCACTTT	CASSATDLTRSPLHF
few	TRBV19	16	NA	TRBJ1-5	TGTGCCAGTAGTATGGCGGGAGGCAGGAGCAATCAGCCCCAGCATTTT	CASSMAGGRSNQPQHF
many	TRBV29-1	14	TRBD2	TRBJ2-2	TGCAGCGTCTCTAGCGGGAGAAGGACCGGGGAGCTGTTTTTT	CSVSSGRRTGELFF
NA	TRBV13	15	NA	TRBJ1-2	TGTGCCAGCAGCCCGGGGCAACAGGGTCCCTATGGCTACACCTTC	CASSPGQQGPYGYTF
many	TRBV12-3/TRBV12-4	13	TRBD1	TRBJ1-2	TGTGCCAGCAGCCCGACAGGGAACTATGGCTACACCTTC	CASSPTGNYGYTF
many	TRBV9	15	TRBD1	TRBJ1-3	TGTGCCAGCAGCACGACCGGACAGGCTGGAAACACCATATATTTT	CASSTTGQAGNTIYF
many	TRBV6-2/TRBV6-3	13	NA	TRBJ2-3	TGTGCCAGCACGCGGGTCAACACAGATACGCAGTATTTT	CASTRVNTDTQYF
few	TRBV10-2	12	NA	TRBJ2-5	TGCGCCAGCAGTGATTTTCGAGAGACCCAGTACTTC	CASSDFRETQYF
many	TRBV7-2	14	TRBD1	TRBJ2-5	TGTGCCAGCAGCGAGGGACAGTCTCAAGAGACCCAGTACTTC	CASSEGQSQETQYF
NA	TRBV28	14	TRBD1	TRBJ1-3	TGTGCCAGCAGCCCAGGGGGCGTTGGAAACACCATATATTTT	CASSPGGVGNTIYF
many	TRBV20-1	15	NA	TRBJ1-6	TGCAGTGCTAGAGTTCAGCAGGTCTATAATTCACCCCTCCACTTT	CSARVQQVYNSPLHF
many	TRBV15	13	NA	TRBJ2-1	TGTGCCACCAGCCCTGAACGGGGCAATGAGCAGTTCTTC	CATSPERGNEQFF
many	TRBV15	15	TRBD1	TRBJ2-1	TGTGCCACCAGCAGGACCGGACAGGGTATAAATGAGCAGTTCTTC	CATSRTGQGINEQFF
NA	TRBV2	13	TRBD1	TRBJ2-7	TGTGCCAGCACTGGACAGGGGATCTACGAGCAGTACTTC	CASTGQGIYEQYF
many	TRBV10-3	15	TRBD2	TRBJ2-2	TGTGCCATCAGTGGACTAGCGGGGAACACCGGGGAGCTGTTTTTT	CAISGLAGNTGELFF
few	TRBV20-1	14	NA	TRBJ2-2	TGCAGTGCAGGTACCCAACACAACACCGGGGAGCTGTTTTTT	CSAGTQHNTGELFF
few	TRBV11-2	16	TRBD2	TRBJ2-3	TGTGCCAGCAGCTTAGTTCAGCGGGGGGAAACAGATACGCAGTATTTT	CASSLVQRGETDTQYF
many	TRBV20-1	14	NA	TRBJ1-4	TGCAGTGCTAGAGAGGAGCGGGGTAACGAAAAACTGTTTTTT	CSAREERGNEKLFF
few	TRBV7-9	14	NA	TRBJ2-5	TGTGCCAGCAGTTCGCCCGGGAGCAGAGAGACCCAGTACTTC	CASSSPGSRETQYF
few	TRBV28	16	TRBD1	TRBJ1-1	TGTGCCAGCAGTTCCAGACAGGGGAAAGGGAGCACTGAAGCTTTCTTT	CASSSRQGKGSTEAFF
many	TRBV2	13	NA	TRBJ1-5	TGTGCCAGCAGAGAGATAGACAATCAGCCCCAGCATTTT	CASREIDNQPQHF
many	TRBV20-1	11	NA	TRBJ1-4	TGCAGTGCTAGAGGACAGGAAAAACTGTTTTTT	CSARGQEKLFF
many	TRBV7-9	15	TRBD1	TRBJ2-1	TGTGCCAGCAGCTTAGGGCAGGGGGAGAACAATGAGCAGTTCTTC	CASSLGQGENNEQFF
NA	TRBV28	17	NA	TRBJ2-4	TGTGCCAGCAGTTTAAATTGGGCTAAACTAGCCAAAAACATTCAGTACTTC	CASSLNWAKLAKNIQYF
many	TRBV7-2	15	NA	TRBJ2-6	TGTGCCAGCAGGGAGGGGGGTACCGGGGCCAACGTCCTGACTTTC	CASREGGTGANVLTF
many	TRBV13	16	TRBD2	TRBJ2-1	TGTGCCAGCAGCTTCTCCCGACTAGCGGGGGGGCCTGAGCAGTTCTTC	CASSFSRLAGGPEQFF
many	TRBV11-3	13	NA	TRBJ1-5	TGTGCCAGCAGCTTGAGGGTCTTTCAGCCCCAGCATTTT	CASSLRVFQPQHF
many	TRBV3-1	14	NA	TRBJ2-5	TGTGCCAGCAGCCAAAGGAATGTGGGGAAGACCCAGTACTTC	CASSQRNVGKTQYF
many	TRBV9	16	TRBD2	TRBJ2-3	TGTGCCAGCAGCGTAGATGGCGGGGGGGCCACAGATACGCAGTATTTT	CASSVDGGGATDTQYF
NA	TRBV6-1	16	TRBD1	TRBJ1-6	TGTGCCAGCAGTGAAGGGATCGGGACAGGACGAATTCCCCTCCACTTT	CASSEGIGTGRIPLHF
many	TRBV7-9	16	NA	TRBJ2-3	TGTGCCAGCAGCGCCGGGACCAGCCTCGGCACAGATACGCAGTATTTT	CASSAGTSLGTDTQYF
many	TRBV6-2/TRBV6-3	17	TRBD2	TRBJ2-5	TGTGCCAGCAGCTTACGGGCAACTAGCGGGATCCAAGAGACCCAGTACTTC	CASSLRATSGIQETQYF
many	TRBV28	15	NA	TRBJ2-7	TGTGCCAGCACTCGCCCTACAGGGAAGGGCTACGAGCAGTACTTC	CASTRPTGKGYEQYF
many	TRBV3-1	12	NA	TRBJ2-2	TGTGCCAGCAACCGAGGGGGCGGGGAGCTGTTTTTT	CASNRGGGELFF
NA	TRBV7-2	17	TRBD1	TRBJ1-3	TGTGCCAGCAGCCCCTGGGGACAGTCCTACTCTGGAAACACCATATATTTT	CASSPWGQSYSGNTIYF
few	TRBV13	17	NA	TRBJ2-2	TGTGCCAGCAGCTTAGTTTCGTTTTCAGGGAACACCGGGGAGCTGTTTTTT	CASSLVSFSGNTGELFF
many	TRBV12-3/TRBV12-4	13	NA	TRBJ1-5	TGTGCCAGCAGTCCGACGGGGGATCAGCCCCAGCATTTT	CASSPTGDQPQHF
NA	TRBV18	16	NA	TRBJ2-7	TGTGCCAGCTCACCACGCCCCGGGGAAACCCACTACGAGCAGTACTTC	CASSPRPGETHYEQYF
many	TRBV25-1	12	NA	TRBJ1-5	TGTGCCAGCCGCAGGGGAGGGGAGCCCCAGCATTTT	CASRRGGEPQHF
NA	TRBV5-4	14	NA	TRBJ1-2	TGTGCCAGCAGCGTTGTTCTGGCAGGGGATGGCTACACCTTC	CASSVVLAGDGYTF
NA	TRBV29-1	13	TRBD2	TRBJ2-1	TGCAGCGGGGGACTAGCGGGGGCTAATGAGCAGTTCTTC	CSGGLAGANEQFF
many	TRBV7-2	14	TRBD2	TRBJ2-1	TGTGCCAGCGGTAGCGGGACCTCCTACAATGAGCAGTTCTTC	CASGSGTSYNEQFF